These 14 T cell receptor beta chains were sequenced from one sample in a study of T cells in Graves' hyperthyroidism and ophthalmopathy. TCR beta CDR3 sequences were amplified from RNA transcripts. The HTBI set primed first-round TCR CDR3 RT-PCR. Each CDR3 protein gets one entry after TCRdb re-called the multiplex PCR reads with MiXCR. The sample carries around 490,000 distinct CDR3 sequences, 15% to 20% recorded once. The source material was blood. The receptors stem from a man aged 40-50 years with Graves' ophthalmopathy.

The CDR3 DNA reads TGCAGCGTTGGCGACGTGAACAGGCGCTCCGGGGAGCTGTTTTTT. Residues: CSVGDVNRRSGELFF. The chain links TRBV29-1 to TRBJ2-2, with D perhaps matching TRBD1 (5 bases). The germline gives CDR1 SQVTM, CDR2 ANQGSEA. V was trimmed by 4 bases and J by 6 bases, leaving 18 bases between them. The CDR3 has 15 residues.

This clonotype was observed at least ten times. The chain joins TRBV7-3 to TRBJ2-7; 9 nucleotides agree with TRBD2. Germline trimming cut 5 bases from V and 2 bases from J; bases unmatched to any gene: 7. CDR3 length equals 15 residues. In germline, CDR1 is SGHTA, CDR2 FQGTGA. CDR3: CASSPAAGGPYEQYF. The CDR3 region has the DNA TGTGCCAGCAGCCCAGCAGCGGGAGGACCCTACGAGCAGTACTTC.

The rearrangement joins TRBV4-1 to TRBJ2-1, with 7 bases lining up with TRBD1. With V trimmed by 5 bases and J by 11 bases, 9 bases remained unmatched. This CDR3 has 13 amino acids. Germline CDR1 MGHRA, CDR2 YSYEKL. CDR3 DNA sequence: TGCGCCAGCAGCTATGACCCAGGGGGTAAGCAGTTCTTC. It specifies CASSYDPGGKQFF.

This sequence joins TRBV28 and TRBJ2-7, with TRBD1 identical over 8 bases. V lost 2 bases to trimming and J lost 7 bases; unmatched junction nucleotides: 10. Germline V gene lookup returns CDR1 MDHEN and CDR2 SYDVKM. There are 15 residues in the CDR3. CDR3 nucleotide sequence: TGTGCCAGCAGTTTAGGCGGGACAGGACTTATTGAGCAGTACTTC. It specifies CASSLGGTGLIEQYF.

The chain joins TRBV19 to TRBJ2-2; maybe TRBD2 (5 bases). The germline V and J ends were trimmed by 5 bases and 5 bases, with 18 bases remaining between them. From germline, CDR1 is LNHDA and CDR2 SQIVND (reference sequence). The CDR3 length is 16 residues. The CDR3 DNA reads as TGTGCCAGTAGTCCGCGGGCCGCCGTAGATACCGGGGAGCTGTTTTTT. It yields the protein CASSPRAAVDTGELFF.

This clonotype was seen ten or more times. For the CDR3, the DNA is TGTGCCAGCAGTTTGGGCAGGGAGGAAAAGACCCAGTACTTC. Translation: CASSLGREEKTQYF. The rearrangement joins TRBV27 to TRBJ2-5; D might be TRBD2 (6 bases). This CDR3 has 14 residues. V gave up 3 bases and J gave up 6 bases, with 14 bases separating them. Germline CDR1 and CDR2: MNHEY and SMNVEV (reference sequence).

The table lists this clonotype with many counts. The chain combines TRBV18 with TRBJ2-1; D is uncertain. Per the germline V gene, CDR1 is KGHSH and CDR2 is LQKENI. Trimming shortened V by 1 base and J by 8 bases, and 12 bases separated the two germline ends. The CDR3 runs 14 residues. The CDR3 reads CASSPRPAVDEQFF. The CDR3 DNA is TGTGCCAGCTCACCACGCCCTGCCGTCGATGAGCAGTTCTTC.

The J gene is TRBJ1-4, the V gene TRBV3-1; tentative D call: TRBD1 (5 bases). This CDR3 is built from 15 residues. The V end lost 4 bases, the J end lost 0 bases, and 9 bases lay between the germline ends. Germline V gene lookup returns CDR1 LGHDT and CDR2 YNNKEL (reference sequence). In DNA form, the CDR3 reads TGTGCCAGCAGCCCGGACAAACCAACTAATGAAAAACTGTTTTTT. This sequence encodes CASSPDKPTNEKLFF.

The chain links TRBV12-3 or TRBV12-4 to TRBJ1-1; tentative D call: TRBD1 (5 bases). V was trimmed by 4 bases and J by 0 bases, leaving 12 bases between them. The CDR3 is made up of 15 amino acids. The CDR3 spells CASSSRTSMNTEAFF. In DNA, the CDR3 is TGTGCCAGCAGTTCAAGGACAAGCATGAACACTGAAGCTTTCTTT.

The chain uses TRBV24-1 and TRBJ2-3; D ambiguous. The ends were cut back, 4 bases at V and 2 bases at J, with 6 bases in the middle. Germline V gives CDR1 KGHDR, CDR2 SFDVKD. The CDR3 totals 13 residues. Here the CDR3 DNA reads TGTGCCACCAGTGAGTCAGTCACAGATACGCAGTATTTT. Its translation: CATSESVTDTQYF.

V and J are TRBV25-1 and TRBJ1-2; D remains ambiguous. Per germline, CDR1 MGHDK and CDR2 SYGVNS. The CDR3 spans 11 residues. Trimming removed 6 bases from V and 8 bases from J, with 10 bases in between. The DNA for the CDR3 is TGTGCCAGCAGGACGGTGGGGGGCTACACCTTC. This codes for CASRTVGGYTF.

This clonotype was detected many times. This rearrangement joins TRBV20-1 to TRBJ2-7; possible D gene TRBD1, 6 bases. Germline CDR1 reads DFQATT; CDR2 reads SNEGSKA (reference sequence). This CDR3 comprises 18 residues. V dropped 0 bases and J dropped 4 bases, with 25 bases sitting between them. This CDR3 is CSARDPGQPGVKGYEQYF. DNA for the CDR3: TGCAGTGCTAGAGACCCAGGACAGCCCGGGGTGAAGGGATACGAGCAGTACTTC.

This clonotype was counted at least ten times. The gene calls are TRBV5-5 and TRBJ2-3; 8 nucleotides agree with TRBD2. CDR1 SGHKS and CDR2 YYEKEE come from the germline V gene (reference sequence). The CDR3 spans 18 residues. J gave up 3 bases and V 4 bases, and 16 bases lay outside the gene matches. The CDR3 region is CASSPEPMQLAETDTQYF. The CDR3 DNA reads as TGTGCCAGCAGCCCGGAGCCAATGCAACTAGCGGAAACAGATACGCAGTATTTT.

The chain employs TRBV7-9 and TRBJ1-6, with TRBD1 identical over 12 bases. Per the germline V gene, CDR1 is SEHNR and CDR2 is FQNEAQ (reference sequence). This CDR3 comprises 17 residues. V trimming: 4 bases; J trimming: 7 bases; junction bases outside the gene matches: 8. CDR3 residues: CASSSRSGTGGNSPLHF. As DNA, the CDR3 is TGTGCCAGCAGCTCCCGATCCGGGACAGGGGGCAATTCACCCCTCCACTTT.